This paragraph covers one TCR beta chain sequence. These data are taken from a study of blood T cell repertoires in COVID-19. Study overall: Researchers got acute and convalescent COVID-19 samples from the United States, Italy and Spain.

Participants came from about two dozen US areas, aged about 18 to 95 years. Recovered status in Cohort 3 required two negative PCRs, clearance, or symptom resolution. Original data processing: Reference gene primer amplification gave nucleated cell count estimates. Repertoires were generated with immunoSEQ multiplex PCR, while TCRdb's copy carries only in-frame clones and drops some. Clonal size and the V and J genes are those of that table, whereas D and trimming came from the DNA. Of just over 150,000 clones in the sample, around 87% were seen once. CDR3 size: 19 residues. Germline V gives CDR1 SGHAT, CDR2 FQNNGV. The junction had 14 bases not matched to a gene; V was cut back by 1 base and J by 4 bases.

The source material was PBMCs or T cells enriched from blood (not recorded which). This receptor was identified in a woman in her forties or fifties who had recovered from COVID-19. The V call is TRBV11-2, the J call TRBJ2-1, with 9 bases matching TRBD2. This CDR3 is CASSLVGSGGPALYNEQFF. CDR3 nucleotide sequence: TGTGCCAGCAGCTTAGTTGGTAGCGGGGGCCCTGCACTTTACAATGAGCAGTTCTTC.